These 23 T cell receptor beta chains share one sample of origin, sequenced in a study of blood T cell repertoires in COVID-19. Clones were sequenced by immunoSEQ multiplex PCR, and TCRdb holds only the in-frame ones, with some missing. The data contain over 150,000 clones, 88% of them singletons. What was sequenced was peripheral blood. The receptors were sampled from a man younger than 40 with acute or convalescent COVID-19.

The chain combines TRBV28 with TRBJ1-4; D ambiguous. V lost 5 bases, J lost 7 bases, and 14 bases lay in between. The CDR3 contains 14 residues. Germline CDR1 is MDHEN and CDR2 is SYDVKM. The CDR3 here is CASSLYSGGEKLFF. The CDR3 DNA sequence: TGTGCCAGCAGTCTGTACAGTGGAGGTGAAAAACTGTTTTTT.

This chain links TRBV3-1 (or the pseudogene TRBV3-2) with TRBJ2-6; D is unclear. V was cut by 3 bases and J by 3 bases, with 3 bases left in between. This CDR3 is built from 13 residues. Per the germline V gene, CDR1 is LGHDT and CDR2 is YNNKEL (reference sequence). CDR3 coding DNA: TGTGCCAGCAGCCACGGTGGGGCCAACGTCCTGACTTTC. This codes for CASSHGGANVLTF.

The rearrangement links TRBV28 to TRBJ1-3; maybe TRBD1 (6 bases). CDR3 length equals 16 residues. Germline CDR1 reads MDHEN; CDR2 reads SYDVKM. Trimming pared 4 bases from V and 4 bases from J, leaving 17 bases between. This chain's CDR3 is CASSSRTPGEGNTIYF. In DNA, the CDR3 is TGTGCCAGCAGTTCAAGGACCCCAGGGGAGGGAAACACCATATATTTT. The full variable domain, in which reference TRBV28 and TRBJ1-3 provide the parts outside the CDR3, is DVKVTQSSRYLVKRTGEKVFLECVQDMDHENMFWYRQDPGLGLRLIYFSYDVKMKEKGDIPEGYSVSREKKERFSLILESASTNQTSMYLCASSSRTPGEGNTIYFGEGSWLTVV.

V usage is TRBV5-1 and J usage is TRBJ2-5; TRBD1 matches at 8 bases. This CDR3 is built from 15 residues. V trimming: 4 bases; J trimming: 5 bases; junction bases outside the gene matches: 10. The germline gives CDR1 SGHRS, CDR2 YFSETQ. DNA of the CDR3: TGCGCCAGCAGCGCCGGACAGGGAAGAGGGGAGACCCAGTACTTC. This codes for CASSAGQGRGETQYF.

V and J are TRBV3-1 (or the pseudogene TRBV3-2) and TRBJ1-3, with 10 bases fitting TRBD1. The CDR3 runs 15 residues. V shed 4 bases and J 2 bases; nucleotides not matched to a gene: 2. CDR1 and CDR2 from the germline V gene are LGHDT and YNNKEL (reference sequence). The CDR3 nucleotides are TGTGCCAGCAGCCTGACAGGGGGCCCTGGAAACACCATATATTTT. Encoded protein: CASSLTGGPGNTIYF.

This clone was recorded once. The gene calls are TRBV6-5 and TRBJ2-7, with TRBD1 matching 7 bases. This CDR3 is built from 14 residues. V lost 10 bases and J lost 3; bases outside the gene matches: 12. From germline, CDR1 is MNHEY and CDR2 SVGAGI. In DNA, the CDR3 is TGTGCCATTACTGTTAAGGACAGGCTCTACGAGCAGTACTTC. It codes for CAITVKDRLYEQYF.

The chain uses TRBV7-2 and TRBJ2-7; 7 bases are a match to TRBD1. The CDR3 has 13 residues. Germline V gives CDR1 SGHTA, CDR2 FQGNSA. Trimming took 5 bases from V and 2 from J; bases not matched to a gene: 3. The CDR3 bases are TGTGCCAGCAGCCGGGGACAGACCTACGAGCAGTACTTC. Protein sequence: CASSRGQTYEQYF.

This clone was observed a single time. J is TRBJ1-6 and V is TRBV7-6; a possible D gene is TRBD1 (6 bases). The V gene lost 5 bases and the J gene lost 0 bases, with 8 bases spanning the gap. The CDR3 runs 15 residues. Germline-derived CDR1 and CDR2 are SGHVS and FNYEAQ. In DNA form, the CDR3 reads TGTGCCAGCAGCCCACAGGGCTCCTATAATTCACCCCTCCACTTT. Translation gives CASSPQGSYNSPLHF.

The rearrangement joins TRBV30 to TRBJ2-2; D gene ambiguous. The V end lost 1 base, the J end lost 6 bases, and 12 bases lay between the germline ends. This CDR3 is 14 amino acids long. Germline CDR1 GTSNPN, CDR2 SVGIG (reference sequence). This CDR3 is CAWSASQRPGELFF. The CDR3 coding sequence is TGTGCCTGGAGTGCGAGCCAGCGCCCCGGGGAGCTGTTTTTT.

The V and J genes are TRBV4-1 and TRBJ2-1; 9 bases agree with TRBD1. The V gene end was trimmed by 3 bases and the J gene end by 7 bases; junction bases not matched to a gene: 10. The CDR3 has 16 amino acids. Germline V CDR1 and CDR2: MGHRA, YSYEKL. This CDR3 reads CASSQGQGINRNEQFF. For the CDR3, the DNA is TGCGCCAGCAGCCAGGGACAGGGTATTAATCGGAATGAGCAGTTCTTC.

This chain uses TRBV19 with TRBJ2-3, with a tentative D call TRBD2 (6 bases). The CDR3 contains 13 residues. Germline V lookup: CDR1 LNHDA, CDR2 SQIVND (reference sequence). The V gene lost 5 bases and the J gene lost 8 bases, with 14 bases spanning the gap. CDR3 residues: CASSLTSTGTQYF. The DNA of the CDR3 is TGTGCCAGTAGTCTCACTAGCACCGGTACGCAGTATTTT.

The chain joins TRBV28 to TRBJ1-4, with D uncertain. From germline, CDR1 is MDHEN and CDR2 SYDVKM. The CDR3 spans 13 residues. V lost 1 base and J 5 bases, leaving 5 bases between the germline ends. The CDR3 sequence is CASSLSQNEKLFF. CDR3 nucleotide sequence: TGTGCCAGCAGTTTATCACAGAATGAAAAACTGTTTTTT.

This clone was detected only a few times. This chain uses TRBV27 with TRBJ1-2; perhaps TRBD1 as D (5 bases). This CDR3 has 13 residues. Germline loops: CDR1 MNHEY, CDR2 SMNVEV (reference sequence). Trimming removed 3 bases at V and 2 bases at J, with 7 bases between. The DNA of the CDR3 is TGTGCCAGCAGTTTCAGGGCAAACTATGGCTACACCTTC. This translates into CASSFRANYGYTF.

The chain joins TRBV24-1 to TRBJ2-3; D unclear. Deletions cut 5 bases from V and 0 bases from J, with 5 bases between. Germline CDR1 KGHDR, CDR2 SFDVKD. The CDR3 runs 13 residues. CDR3 bases: TGTGCCACCAGTGCCCAGAGCACAGATACGCAGTATTTT. Amino acids: CATSAQSTDTQYF.

This rearrangement joins TRBV6-5 to TRBJ1-2; D not resolved. V gave up 5 bases and J gave up 5 bases, with 9 bases separating them. Germline CDR1 is MNHEY and CDR2 is SVGAGI. CDR3 length: 12 amino acids. The CDR3 bases are TGTGCCAGCAGTCGGGAGCGTTATGGCTACACCTTC. Translating gives CASSRERYGYTF.

The chain carries TRBV24-1 and TRBJ2-3; D uncertain. CDR3 length: 13 residues. V lost 4 bases, J lost 6 bases, and 10 bases lay in between. CDR1 and CDR2 from the germline V gene are KGHDR and SFDVKD. CDR3: CATSDPYEDTQYF. In DNA form, the CDR3 reads TGTGCCACCAGTGACCCTTATGAGGATACGCAGTATTTT.

V gene TRBV6-5 combines with J gene TRBJ2-1, with 10 nucleotides matching TRBD2. Germline-derived CDR1 and CDR2 are MNHEY and SVGAGI. The trim removed 6 bases at V and 9 bases at J, leaving 11 bases unmatched. The CDR3 extends over 15 amino acids. CDR3 bases: TGTGCCAGCAGGGGAGCGGGAGGGGTTAGGATTGAGCAGTTCTTC. Residues: CASRGAGGVRIEQFF.

This chain joins TRBV5-6 and TRBJ2-1; 8 bases are shared with TRBD2. The CDR3 is 13 amino acids. Germline V gene lookup returns CDR1 SGHDT and CDR2 YYEEEE. V shed 2 bases and J 6 bases; nucleotides not matched to a gene: 1. The CDR3 DNA reads TGTGCCAGCAGCTTTGGGACTAGCAATGAGCAGTTCTTC. This gives the protein CASSFGTSNEQFF.

The chain links TRBV19 to TRBJ1-6; TRBD1 matches at 8 bases. The ends lost 4 bases at V and 7 bases at J; junction bases unmatched: 3. The CDR3 loop spans 14 amino acids. Germline loops: CDR1 LNHDA, CDR2 SQIVND (reference sequence). CDR3 sequence: CASSTWDRNSPLHF. The DNA for the CDR3 is TGTGCCAGTAGTACGTGGGACAGGAATTCACCCCTCCACTTT.

The chain couples TRBV9 to TRBJ2-7, with D maybe TRBD1 (5 bases). Between the trimmed V and J ends, which lost 0 bases and 3 bases, there was a span of 10 bases. This CDR3 has 14 amino acids. CDR1 and CDR2 (germline): SGDLS, YYNGEE. CDR3 in amino acids: CASSVEGQGYEQYF. Written as DNA, the CDR3 is TGTGCCAGCAGCGTAGAAGGCCAGGGCTACGAGCAGTACTTC.

The J gene is TRBJ2-7, the V gene TRBV9; 11 bases fit TRBD2. Germline assignment: CDR1 SGDLS and CDR2 YYNGEE. The ends lost 3 bases at V and 3 bases at J; junction bases unmatched: 5. The CDR3 runs to 15 residues. CDR3 loop: CASSGGLAEFYEQYF. In nucleotides, the CDR3 is TGTGCCAGCAGCGGGGGACTAGCGGAGTTCTACGAGCAGTACTTC.

The DNA of the CDR3 is TGTGCCAGCAGACCGACAGGAGCTCCCGACTACTATGGCTACACCTTC. It is translated as CASRPTGAPDYYGYTF. The chain is built from TRBV7-9 and TRBJ1-2; TRBD1 is a possible D gene (6 bases). Germline-derived CDR1 and CDR2 are SEHNR and FQNEAQ (reference sequence). Trimming removed 6 bases from V and 3 bases from J, with 20 bases in between. The CDR3 covers 16 residues.

CDR3 nucleotide sequence: TGTGCCAGCAGCCCCGAACCCGGTTCACCCCTCCACTTT. Translation gives CASSPEPGSPLHF. This chain joins TRBV7-9 and TRBJ1-6; D unclear. CDR1 SEHNR and CDR2 FQNEAQ come from the germline V gene (reference sequence). V lost 5 bases, J lost 9 bases, and 11 bases lay in between. The CDR3 contains 13 residues.